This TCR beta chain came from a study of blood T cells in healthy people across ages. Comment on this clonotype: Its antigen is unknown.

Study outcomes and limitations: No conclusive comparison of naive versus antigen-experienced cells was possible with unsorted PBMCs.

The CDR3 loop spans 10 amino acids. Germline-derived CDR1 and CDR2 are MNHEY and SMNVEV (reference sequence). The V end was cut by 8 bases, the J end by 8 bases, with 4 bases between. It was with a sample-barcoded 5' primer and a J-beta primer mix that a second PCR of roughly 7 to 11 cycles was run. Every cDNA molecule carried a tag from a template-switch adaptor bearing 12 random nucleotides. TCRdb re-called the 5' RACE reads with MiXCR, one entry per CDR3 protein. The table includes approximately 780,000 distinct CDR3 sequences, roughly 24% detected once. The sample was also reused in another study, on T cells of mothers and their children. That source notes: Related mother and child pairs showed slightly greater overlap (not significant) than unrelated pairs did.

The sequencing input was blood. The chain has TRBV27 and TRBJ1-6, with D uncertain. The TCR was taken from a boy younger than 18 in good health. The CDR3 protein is CASGHSPLHF. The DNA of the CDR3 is TGTGCCAGCGGACATTCACCCCTCCACTTT.